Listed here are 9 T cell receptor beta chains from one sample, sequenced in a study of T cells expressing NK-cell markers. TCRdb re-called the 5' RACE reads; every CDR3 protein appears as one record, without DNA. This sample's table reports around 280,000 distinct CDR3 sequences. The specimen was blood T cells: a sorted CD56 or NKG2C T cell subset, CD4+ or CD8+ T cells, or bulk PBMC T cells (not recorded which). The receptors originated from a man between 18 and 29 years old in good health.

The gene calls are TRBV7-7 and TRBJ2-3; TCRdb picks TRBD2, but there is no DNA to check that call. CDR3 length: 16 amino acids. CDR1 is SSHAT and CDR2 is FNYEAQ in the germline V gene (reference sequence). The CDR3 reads CASSPGTSGKTDTQYF.

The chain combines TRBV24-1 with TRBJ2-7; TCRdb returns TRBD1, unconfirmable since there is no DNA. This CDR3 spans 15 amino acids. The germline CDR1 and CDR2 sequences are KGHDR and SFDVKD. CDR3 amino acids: CATSLGGTGSYEQYF.

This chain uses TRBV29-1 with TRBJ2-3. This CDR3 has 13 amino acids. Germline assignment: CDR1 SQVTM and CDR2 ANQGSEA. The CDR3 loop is CSVGDGSSDTQYF.

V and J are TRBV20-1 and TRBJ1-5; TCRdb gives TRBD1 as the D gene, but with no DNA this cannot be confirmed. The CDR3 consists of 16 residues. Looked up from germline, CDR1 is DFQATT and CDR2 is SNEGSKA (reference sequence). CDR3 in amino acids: CSARDWRAGDNQPQHF.

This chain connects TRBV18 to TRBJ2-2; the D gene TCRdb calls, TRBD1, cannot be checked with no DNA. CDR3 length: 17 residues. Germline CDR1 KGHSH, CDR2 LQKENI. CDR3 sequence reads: CASSTRLGTANTGELFF.

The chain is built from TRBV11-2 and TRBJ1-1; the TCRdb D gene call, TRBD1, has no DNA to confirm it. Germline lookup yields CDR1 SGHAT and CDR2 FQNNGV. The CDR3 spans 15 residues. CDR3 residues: CASRRAQGEGTEAFF.

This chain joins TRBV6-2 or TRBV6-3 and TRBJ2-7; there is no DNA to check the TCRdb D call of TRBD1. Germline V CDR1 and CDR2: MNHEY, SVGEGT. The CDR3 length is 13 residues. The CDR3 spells CASSPGGMVEQYF.

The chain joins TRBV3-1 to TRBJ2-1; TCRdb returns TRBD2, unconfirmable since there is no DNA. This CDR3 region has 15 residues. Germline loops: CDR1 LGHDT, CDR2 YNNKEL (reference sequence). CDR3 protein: CASSQGLAGAGEQFF.

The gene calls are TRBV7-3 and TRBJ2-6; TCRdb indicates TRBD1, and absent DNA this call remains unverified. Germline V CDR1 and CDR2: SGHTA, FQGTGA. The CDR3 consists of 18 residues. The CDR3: CASSLTGTVNSGANVLTF.